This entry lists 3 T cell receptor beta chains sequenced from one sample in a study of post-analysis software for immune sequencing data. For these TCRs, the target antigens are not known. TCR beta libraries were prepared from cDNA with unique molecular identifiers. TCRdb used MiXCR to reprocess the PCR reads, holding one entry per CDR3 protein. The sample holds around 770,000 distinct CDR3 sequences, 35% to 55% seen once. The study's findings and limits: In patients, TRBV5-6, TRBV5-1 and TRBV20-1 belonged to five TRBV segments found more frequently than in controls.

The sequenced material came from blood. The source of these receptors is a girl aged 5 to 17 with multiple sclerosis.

For the CDR3, the DNA is TGTGCCAGCAGCCGAGTAAGCCTTCCAGTTCCCTACGAGCAGTACTTC. Translated: CASSRVSLPVPYEQYF. The chain has TRBV11-2 and TRBJ2-7; no definite D call. The CDR3 runs 16 residues. V lost 5 bases and J 2 bases, leaving 19 bases between the germline ends. Germline-derived CDR1 and CDR2 are SGHAT and FQNNGV.

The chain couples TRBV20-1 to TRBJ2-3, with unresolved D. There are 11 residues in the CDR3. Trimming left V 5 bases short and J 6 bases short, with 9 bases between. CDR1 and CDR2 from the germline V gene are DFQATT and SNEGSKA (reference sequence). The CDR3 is CSASLSDTQYF. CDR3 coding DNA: TGCAGTGCTTCACTGTCTGATACGCAGTATTTT.

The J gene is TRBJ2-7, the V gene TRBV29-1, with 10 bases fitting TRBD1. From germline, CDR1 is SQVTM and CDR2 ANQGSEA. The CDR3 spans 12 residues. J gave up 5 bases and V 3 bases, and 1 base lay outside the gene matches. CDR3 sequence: CSVETGGDEQYF. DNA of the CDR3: TGCAGCGTTGAGACAGGGGGCGACGAGCAGTACTTC.